The 15 T cell receptor beta chains reported below all come from one sample, sequenced in a study of cytomegalovirus exposure and HLA in healthy donors. TCRdb's copy holds only in-frame clones and misses some; the assay was immunoSEQ multiplex PCR. The sample carries 43,000 or so clones, around 90% recorded once. Material for sequencing was PBMCs. These receptors all come from a man aged 18 to 30 in good health and CMV-seronegative.

This clone was picked up one time. The chain links TRBV1 to TRBJ2-1; the table's D call, TRBD2, has no DNA check behind it. TRBV1 is a pseudogene segment. There are 17 residues in the CDR3. CDR3 DNA: TGCACCAGCAGCCAAGATGGTGAGGTAGCTCCTTACAATGAGCAGTTCTTC. Translated: CTSSQDGEVAPYNEQFF.

This chain uses TRBV7-3 with TRBJ2-2; 8 bases agree with TRBD2. There are 17 residues in the CDR3. Trimming at V came to 4 bases and at J to 4 bases, leaving 11 bases not matched to a gene. CDR1 is SGHTA and CDR2 is FQGTGA in the germline V gene. CDR3 loop: CASSSPGSGRGTGELFF. The DNA for the CDR3 is TGTGCCAGCAGCTCCCCCGGCAGCGGGAGAGGCACCGGGGAGCTGTTTTTT.

In its sample, this clone was seen once. The genes are TRBV5-6 and TRBJ1-3; D possibly corresponds to TRBD1 (6 bases). With 4 bases removed from V and 4 bases from J, the gap between germline ends came to 27 bases. There are 19 residues in the CDR3. Germline CDR1 reads SGHDT; CDR2 reads YYEEEE. The CDR3 coding sequence is TGTGCCAGCAGCCCGACCTACGGGACAATGCTGGGCCAAGGAAACACCATATATTTT. Residues: CASSPTYGTMLGQGNTIYF.

The genes are TRBV5-8 and TRBJ1-1; 10 nucleotides agree with TRBD1. The V gene end was trimmed by 4 bases and the J gene end by 4 bases; junction bases not matched to a gene: 4. Germline values: CDR1 SGHTS, CDR2 YDEGEE. CDR3 length: 14 residues. As DNA, the CDR3 is TGTGCCAGCAGCCGGGACAGGGGAGGCACTGAAGCTTTCTTT. Translation gives CASSRDRGGTEAFF. The entire variable domain, with the rest obtained from reference TRBV5-8 and TRBJ1-1, is as follows: EAGVTQSPTHLIKTRGQQATLRCSPISGHTSVYWYQQALGLGLQFLLWYDEGEERNRGNFPPRFSGRQFPNYSSELNVNALELEDSALYLCASSRDRGGTEAFFGQGTRLTVV.

J is TRBJ1-3 and V is TRBV9; 8 bases match TRBD1. V was pared by 4 bases and J by 3 bases, with 6 bases of the junction left unmatched. The CDR3 has 15 amino acids. Germline V CDR1 and CDR2: SGDLS, YYNGEE. CDR3 amino acids: CASSSRTGLGNTIYF. CDR3 nucleotides: TGTGCCAGCAGCTCACGGACAGGGCTTGGAAACACCATATATTTT.

This CDR3 is CASSWTGDMETQYF. The CDR3 DNA is TGCGCCAGCAGCTGGACAGGGGATATGGAGACCCAGTACTTC. V and J are TRBV5-1 and TRBJ2-5; 9 bases align to TRBD1. J was trimmed by 5 bases and V by 3 bases; bases with no gene match: 5. Germline loops: CDR1 SGHRS, CDR2 YFSETQ. The CDR3 runs 14 residues.

This chain joins TRBV9 and TRBJ2-3; TRBD2 matches at 9 bases. V dropped 2 bases and J dropped 3; count of bases not matched to a gene: 4. Germline CDR1 SGDLS, CDR2 YYNGEE. This CDR3 region has 15 residues. CDR3 protein: CASSVSGSGTDTQYF. The CDR3 nucleotides are TGTGCCAGCAGCGTTAGCGGGAGTGGGACAGATACGCAGTATTTT.

This clone was found once. The J gene is TRBJ2-4, the V gene TRBV6-5; D is uncertain. Germline CDR1 MNHEY, CDR2 SVGAGI. Trimming took 8 bases from V and 3 from J, leaving 14 bases between them. The CDR3 is made up of 14 amino acids. CDR3 sequence reads: CASAATIGKNIQYF. CDR3 bases: TGTGCCAGCGCGGCTACCATAGGCAAAAACATTCAGTACTTC.

This clone was recorded only once. It differs at one base from a far larger clone, so likely a read error. V gene TRBV5-6 combines with J gene TRBJ2-7, with 11 bases aligning to TRBD2. This CDR3 region has 15 residues. The junction had 5 bases not matched to a gene; V was cut back by 3 bases and J by 3 bases. Germline-derived CDR1 and CDR2 are SGHDT and YYEEEE. The chain's CDR3 is CASSSLAGVDYEQYF. The CDR3 region has the DNA TGTGCCAGCAGCTCACTAGCGGGGGTGGACTACGAGCAGTACTTC.

The genes are TRBV6-5 and TRBJ2-7, with 9 positions matching TRBD1. The J segment lost 2 bases and the V segment lost 4 bases, leaving 6 bases of the junction unmatched. Per the germline V gene, CDR1 is MNHEY and CDR2 is SVGAGI. The length of the CDR3 is 15 residues. The CDR3 nucleotides read TGTGCCAGCAGTTCTCCGGGACAGGGTACCTACGAGCAGTACTTC. This sequence encodes CASSSPGQGTYEQYF.

Concerning this clone: The junction departs from germline at one end; a sequencing error may be responsible. CDR3 nucleotide sequence: TGCGCCAACAGCCAAGACAGGGACAATCAGCCCCAGCATTTT. Its protein is CANSQDRDNQPQHF. The V and J genes are TRBV4-1 and TRBJ1-5; 7 bases line up with TRBD1. The CDR3 length is 14 residues. CDR1 and CDR2 (germline): MGHRA, YSYEKL.

The chain combines TRBV9 with TRBJ2-2; D is perhaps TRBD2 (7 bases). Between the trimmed V and J ends, which lost 0 bases and 4 bases, there was a span of 10 bases. This CDR3 has 15 amino acids. The germline V gene encodes CDR1 SGDLS and CDR2 YYNGEE. The DNA of the CDR3 is TGTGCCAGCAGCGTAGTGGGGGGGGCCACCGGGGAGCTGTTTTTT. Translating it yields CASSVVGGATGELFF.

This chain connects TRBV9 to TRBJ2-3; 11 nucleotides align to TRBD2. The CDR3 has 15 amino acids. Germline V lookup: CDR1 SGDLS, CDR2 YYNGEE. The J segment lost 5 bases and the V segment lost 3 bases, leaving 5 bases of the junction unmatched. DNA for the CDR3: TGTGCCAGCAGCGCCATAGCGGGAGGGAGAGATACGCAGTATTTT. Encoded protein: CASSAIAGGRDTQYF.

This sequence joins TRBV4-1 and TRBJ1-2, with TRBD1 identical over 7 bases. CDR1 and CDR2 from the germline V gene are MGHRA and YSYEKL. This CDR3 contains 16 residues. The J segment lost 2 bases and the V segment lost 4 bases, leaving 10 bases of the junction unmatched. The CDR3 region has the DNA TGCGCCAGCAGCCGAGTGCGACAGGGAGTCAACTATGGCTACACCTTC. This codes for CASSRVRQGVNYGYTF.

The V call is TRBV9, the J call TRBJ2-2, with D unclear. Per the germline V gene, CDR1 is SGDLS and CDR2 is YYNGEE. This CDR3 is 15 amino acids long. The ends were cut back, 0 bases at V and 1 base at J, with 7 bases in the middle. CDR3 in amino acids: CASSVAPGNTGELFF. CDR3 sequence (DNA): TGTGCCAGCAGCGTAGCCCCGGGGAACACCGGGGAGCTGTTTTTT.